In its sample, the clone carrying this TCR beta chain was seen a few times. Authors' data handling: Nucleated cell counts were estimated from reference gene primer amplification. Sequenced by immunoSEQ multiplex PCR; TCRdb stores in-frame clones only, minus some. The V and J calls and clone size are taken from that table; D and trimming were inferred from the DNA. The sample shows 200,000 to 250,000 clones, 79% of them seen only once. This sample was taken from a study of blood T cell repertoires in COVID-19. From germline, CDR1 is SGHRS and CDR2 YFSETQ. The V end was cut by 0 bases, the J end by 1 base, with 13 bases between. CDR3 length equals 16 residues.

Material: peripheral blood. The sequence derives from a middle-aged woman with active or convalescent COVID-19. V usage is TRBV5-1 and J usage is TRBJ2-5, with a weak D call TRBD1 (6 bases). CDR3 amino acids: CASSLAGQFRQETQYF. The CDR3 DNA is TGCGCCAGCAGCTTGGCCGGACAGTTCCGCCAAGAGACCCAGTACTTC.